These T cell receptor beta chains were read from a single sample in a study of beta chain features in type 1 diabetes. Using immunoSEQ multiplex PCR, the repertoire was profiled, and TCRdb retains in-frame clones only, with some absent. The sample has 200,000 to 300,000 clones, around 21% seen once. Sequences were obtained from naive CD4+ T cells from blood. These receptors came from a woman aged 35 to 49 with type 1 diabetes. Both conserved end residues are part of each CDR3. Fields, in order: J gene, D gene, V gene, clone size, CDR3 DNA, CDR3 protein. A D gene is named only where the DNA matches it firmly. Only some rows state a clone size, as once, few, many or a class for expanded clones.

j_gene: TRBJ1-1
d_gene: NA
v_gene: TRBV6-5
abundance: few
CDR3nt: TGTGCCAGCAAGGTTAGCGGCCAAGCTTTCTTT
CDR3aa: CASKVSGQAFF

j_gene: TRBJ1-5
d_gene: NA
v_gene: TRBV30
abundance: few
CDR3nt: TGTGCGTCCCAGAGGGCTGGACAGCCCCAGCATTTT
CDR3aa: CASQRAGQPQHF

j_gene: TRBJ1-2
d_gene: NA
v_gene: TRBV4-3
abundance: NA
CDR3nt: TGCGCCAGCAGCCAAGCTGACATTGGTGGCTACACCTTC
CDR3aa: CASSQADIGGYTF

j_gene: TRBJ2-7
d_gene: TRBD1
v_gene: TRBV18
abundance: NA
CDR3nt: TGTGCCAGCTCGCCTGATGCAGGGGGTAATTCTGACTTC
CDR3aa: CASSPDAGGNSDF

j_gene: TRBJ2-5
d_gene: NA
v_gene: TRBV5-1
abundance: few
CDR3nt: TGCGCCAGCAGCGCGACAGGAGGCGAGACCCAGTACTTC
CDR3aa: CASSATGGETQYF

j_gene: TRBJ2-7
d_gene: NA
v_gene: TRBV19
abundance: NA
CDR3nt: TGTGCCAGTAGTATTTCCAGCGGGCGCGAGCAGTACTTC
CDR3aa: CASSISSGREQYF

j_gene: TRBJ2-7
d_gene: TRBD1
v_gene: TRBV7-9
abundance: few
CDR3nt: TGTGCCGTCACCCACAGGGGGGAAACCTTCTACGAGCAGTACTTC
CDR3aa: CAVTHRGETFYEQYF

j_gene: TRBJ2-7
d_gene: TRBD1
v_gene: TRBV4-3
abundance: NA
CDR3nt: TGCGCCAGCAGCCAAGGGGACAGGGGCATCTACGAGCAGTACTTC
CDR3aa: CASSQGDRGIYEQYF

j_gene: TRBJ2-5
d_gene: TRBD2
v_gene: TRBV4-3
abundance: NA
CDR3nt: TGCGCCAGCAGCCAATCGGTAGCGGGAGAGACCCAGTACTTC
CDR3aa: CASSQSVAGETQYF

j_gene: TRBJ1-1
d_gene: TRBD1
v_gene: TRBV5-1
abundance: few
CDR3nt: TGCGCCAGCAGCGGAGCCGGGACAGGTATTCTGAACACTGAAGCTTTCTTT
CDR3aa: CASSGAGTGILNTEAFF

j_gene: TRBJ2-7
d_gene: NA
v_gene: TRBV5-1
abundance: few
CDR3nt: TGCGCCAGCAGGGTTGAGTGGGGACTGCCCTACGAGCAGTACTTC
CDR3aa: CASRVEWGLPYEQYF